This T cell receptor (beta chain) was found in a study of T cells in Graves' hyperthyroidism and ophthalmopathy. Regions amplified from RNA transcripts were the TCR beta CDR3 regions. The TCR CDR3 first-round RT-PCR relied on the HTBI primer set. TCRdb processed the multiplex PCR reads anew with MiXCR; each CDR3 protein has one entry. Seen here are 450,000 to 500,000 distinct CDR3 sequences, about 20% observed once, and the top ten hold 45% to 55%. Germline CDR1 reads SGHKS; CDR2 reads YYEKEE (reference sequence). The CDR3 totals 16 residues. V lost 0 bases to trimming and J lost 10 bases, with 17 bases between them. Researchers barred patients who had uncontrolled infection, other autoimmune disease, pregnancy or lactation.

The chain joins TRBV5-5 to TRBJ1-6; D is ambiguous. Sequencing was performed on blood. The receptor comes from a woman in her 70s with Graves' ophthalmopathy. The CDR3 here is CASSLGTRAGGSPLHF. The CDR3 coding sequence is TGTGCCAGCAGCTTGGGGACTCGCGCCGGAGGGTCACCCCTCCACTTT. Complete variable domain (other parts from reference TRBV5-5 and TRBJ1-6): DAGVTQSPTHLIKTRGQQVTLRCSPISGHKSVSWYQQVLGQGPQFIFQYYEKEERGRGNFPDRFSARQFPNYSSELNVNALLLGDSALYLCASSLGTRAGGSPLHFGNGTRLTVT.